The 21 T cell receptor beta chains reported below all come from one sample, sequenced in a study of cytomegalovirus exposure and HLA in healthy donors. A multiplex PCR was run with 60 Vbeta primers and 13 Jbeta primers. Profiling relied on immunoSEQ multiplex PCR, and the TCRdb table lists in-frame clones only, not all of them. The data show 100,000 to 140,000 clones, roughly 87% seen once. The sample consisted of PBMCs. The receptors shown here come from a man aged 25 to 40 in good health and CMV-seropositive.

This chain links TRBV7-2 with TRBJ2-5; no definite D call. This CDR3 is built from 13 residues. The V end was cut by 2 bases, the J end by 2 bases, with 6 bases between. Germline values: CDR1 SGHTA, CDR2 FQGNSA. The CDR3 is CASSLNRQETQYF. As DNA, the CDR3 is TGTGCCAGCAGCTTAAACAGACAAGAGACCCAGTACTTC. Together with reference TRBV7-2 and TRBJ2-5, the CDR3 gives the full variable domain: GAGVSQSPSNKVTEKGKDVELRCDPISGHTALYWYRQSLGQGLEFLIYFQGNSAPDKSGLPSDRFSAERTGGSVSTLTIQRTQQEDSAVYLCASSLNRQETQYFGPGTRLLVL.

This clone has only a few counts. The V call is TRBV10-3, the J call TRBJ2-5; 10 bases align to TRBD2. This CDR3 is built from 16 residues. Germline loops: CDR1 ENHRY, CDR2 SYGVKD. Unmatched junction bases numbered 8, after V lost 2 bases and J lost 5 bases. The DNA for the CDR3 is TGTGCCATCAGTGAGGGGGCCAAGACTAGCGGGGAGACCCAGTACTTC. Amino acids: CAISEGAKTSGETQYF.

This chain joins TRBV5-8 and TRBJ1-4, with TRBD1 matching 9 bases. The V and J ends lost 5 bases and 8 bases, in that order; junction bases with no gene match: 10. Germline V gene data show CDR1 as SGHTS and CDR2 as YDEGEE. This CDR3 has 15 amino acids. CDR3 loop: CASSKGDRVAEKLFF. CDR3 nucleotide sequence: TGTGCCAGCAGTAAAGGGGACAGGGTAGCCGAAAAACTGTTTTTT.

This chain joins TRBV2 and TRBJ2-7; D gene uncertain. V lost 4 bases, J lost 4 bases, and 2 bases lay in between. The CDR3 has 10 residues. Germline-derived CDR1 and CDR2 are SNHLY and FYNNEI. The CDR3 region has the DNA TGTGCCAGCAGTGTATACGAGCAGTACTTC. Translation gives CASSVYEQYF. The variable domain in full, completed from reference TRBV2 and TRBJ2-7, reads EPEVTQTPSHQVTQMGQEVILRCVPISNHLYFYWYRQILGQKVEFLVSFYNNEISEKSEIFDDQFSVERPDGSNFTLKIRSTKLEDSAMYFCASSVYEQYFGPGTRLTVT.

The chain couples TRBV30 to TRBJ1-5; no clear D gene. The CDR3 sequence is 13 residues long. Germline V lookup: CDR1 GTSNPN, CDR2 SVGIG (reference sequence). The V and J ends lost 2 bases and 0 bases respectively, with 5 bases between them. The CDR3 loop is CAWSMRSNQPQHF. In DNA form, the CDR3 reads TGTGCCTGGAGTATGCGTAGCAATCAGCCCCAGCATTTT. The complete variable domain, with remaining parts taken from reference TRBV30 and TRBJ1-5, reads SQTIHQWPATLVQPVGSPLSLECTVEGTSNPNLYWYRQAAGRGLQLLFYSVGIGQISSEVPQNLSASRPQDRQFILSSKKLLLSDSGFYLCAWSMRSNQPQHFGDGTRLSIL.

V and J are TRBV5-1 and TRBJ1-1, with TRBD1 as a possible D gene (6 bases). The CDR3 has 15 residues. V was cut by 0 bases and J by 3 bases, with 12 bases left in between. CDR1 SGHRS and CDR2 YFSETQ come from the germline V gene. CDR3 in DNA: TGCGCCAGCAGCTTGGTCACAGGGCCGGACACTGAAGCTTTCTTT. Protein: CASSLVTGPDTEAFF.

The chain couples TRBV29-1 to TRBJ2-1, with D possibly TRBD2 on 7 matching bases. The CDR3 contains 14 residues. Trimming removed 7 bases at V and 8 bases at J, with 21 bases between. From germline, CDR1 is SQVTM and CDR2 ANQGSEA. This chain's CDR3 is CSASSVGGPDEQFF. The CDR3 DNA reads as TGCAGCGCCAGCAGCGTGGGGGGGCCAGATGAGCAGTTCTTC.

The chain joins TRBV5-4 to TRBJ2-2; no reliable D call. V lost 0 bases and J lost 0, with 6 bases in between. The germline gives CDR1 SGHNT, CDR2 YYREEE (reference sequence). The CDR3 length is 15 residues. The CDR3 DNA reads TGTGCCAGCAGCTTGGCAGGCCCGAACACCGGGGAGCTGTTTTTT. This translates into CASSLAGPNTGELFF. Full variable domain (missing parts from reference TRBV5-4 and TRBJ2-2): ETGVTQSPTHLIKTRGQQVTLRCSSQSGHNTVSWYQQALGQGPQFIFQYYREEENGRGNFPPRFSGLQFPNYSSELNVNALELDDSALYLCASSLAGPNTGELFFGEGSRLTVL.

This chain links TRBV5-5 with TRBJ1-5, with 9 bases matching TRBD1. The junction had 11 bases not matched to a gene; V was cut back by 4 bases and J by 6 bases. The CDR3 runs 16 residues. Per the germline V gene, CDR1 is SGHKS and CDR2 is YYEKEE (reference sequence). CDR3 amino acids: CASSGTGLGSGQPQHF. For the CDR3, the DNA is TGTGCCAGCAGCGGGACAGGGCTGGGGAGCGGTCAGCCCCAGCATTTT.

This clone was recorded a few times. The rearrangement joins TRBV7-6 to TRBJ2-1; D is unclear. The germline V gene encodes CDR1 SGHVS and CDR2 FNYEAQ. This CDR3 comprises 15 residues. The ends were cut back, 2 bases at V and 0 bases at J, with 8 bases in the middle. The CDR3 is CASSLSGYSYNEQFF. The CDR3 nucleotides read TGTGCCAGCAGCTTATCCGGGTACTCCTACAATGAGCAGTTCTTC.

This clone showed up just once. The chain links TRBV21-1 to TRBJ2-7; the DNA was not compared with TRBD2, the D call given in the table. TRBV21-1 is an annotated pseudogene. This CDR3 spans 18 amino acids. As DNA, the CDR3 is TGTGCCAGCAGCAAAGTTTCATCGGAATACCTAGATTTCGACGAGCAGTACTTC. The encoded protein is CASSKVSSEYLDFDEQYF.

The chain combines TRBV5-1 with TRBJ2-2, with 9 bases identical to TRBD1. CDR1 SGHRS and CDR2 YFSETQ come from the germline V gene. This CDR3 is built from 16 residues. The V segment lost 1 base and the J segment 6 bases; nucleotides outside the gene matches: 7. The CDR3 sequence is CASSLPGQGSPGELFF. Written as DNA, the CDR3 is TGCGCCAGCAGCTTGCCGGGACAGGGCTCTCCCGGGGAGCTGTTTTTT. Based on the CDR3 plus reference TRBV5-1 and TRBJ2-2, the full variable domain is KAGVTQTPRYLIKTRGQQVTLSCSPISGHRSVSWYQQTPGQGLQFLFEYFSETQRNKGNFPGRFSGRQFSNSRSEMNVSTLELGDSALYLCASSLPGQGSPGELFFGEGSRLTVL.

This chain joins TRBV5-1 and TRBJ2-3; 7 bases line up with TRBD2. CDR3 length equals 15 residues. V shed 2 bases, J shed 6 bases, and the junction held 9 bases outside the gene matches. Germline V gene sequence: CDR1 SGHRS, CDR2 YFSETQ. In DNA, the CDR3 is TGCGCCAGCAGCTTCAATGGGGAGGGAACGGATACGCAGTATTTT. Its translation is CASSFNGEGTDTQYF.

With regard to this clone: The sample contains more than one DNA sequence encoding this CDR3. The V and J genes are TRBV5-1 and TRBJ2-5; 11 bases match TRBD2. Germline values: CDR1 SGHRS, CDR2 YFSETQ. The V and J ends lost 2 bases and 2 bases, in that order; junction bases with no gene match: 2. The CDR3 sequence is 15 residues long. CDR3 coding DNA: TGCGCCAGCAGCTTCGGGACTAGCGGTCAAGAGACCCAGTACTTC. It translates to CASSFGTSGQETQYF.

The chain recombines TRBV2 with TRBJ1-1; 9 bases agree with TRBD1. V was pared by 4 bases and J by 5 bases, with 8 bases of the junction left unmatched. Germline CDR1 SNHLY, CDR2 FYNNEI. This CDR3 region has 15 residues. The CDR3 region is CASSGVTGQGTEAFF. CDR3 coding DNA: TGTGCCAGCAGTGGGGTTACGGGACAGGGAACTGAAGCTTTCTTT.

This chain links TRBV2 with TRBJ2-7, with 10 nucleotides matching TRBD2. Trimming took 4 bases from V and 5 from J; bases not matched to a gene: 8. This CDR3 has 15 amino acids. Germline V gives CDR1 SNHLY, CDR2 FYNNEI. CDR3 in DNA: TGTGCCAGCAGTGTAGGGGGACTAGCGACCCACGAGCAGTACTTC. Translated: CASSVGGLATHEQYF.

CDR3 sequence reads: CASSTPGFNEKLFF. The DNA for the CDR3 is TGTGCCAGCAGTACTCCAGGGTTTAATGAAAAACTGTTTTTT. The chain uses TRBV6-5 and TRBJ1-4, with D maybe TRBD1 (5 bases). V was pared by 5 bases and J by 4 bases, with 11 bases between. The V gene's germline CDR1 is MNHEY and CDR2 SVGAGI. This CDR3 region has 14 residues.

This clone was counted once. The chain joins TRBV7-9 to TRBJ1-2; 7 bases fit TRBD1. Trimming took 6 bases from V and 4 from J; bases not matched to a gene: 14. Germline-derived CDR1 and CDR2 are SEHNR and FQNEAQ (reference sequence). The CDR3 length is 16 residues. CDR3 sequence (DNA): TGTGCCAGCAGTGATCCGACAGGGACGGAGGGCTATGGCTACACCTTC. This encodes CASSDPTGTEGYGYTF.

The rearrangement joins TRBV19 to TRBJ2-7; 10 positions match TRBD1. This CDR3 spans 14 amino acids. Germline assignment: CDR1 LNHDA and CDR2 SQIVND (reference sequence). With 5 bases clipped from V and 2 bases from J, the junction kept 3 bases outside the gene matches. The chain's CDR3 is CASSAGTGAYEQYF. The DNA for the CDR3 is TGTGCCAGTAGTGCCGGGACAGGGGCCTACGAGCAGTACTTC. Based on the CDR3 plus reference TRBV19 and TRBJ2-7, the full variable domain is DGGITQSPKYLFRKEGQNVTLSCEQNLNHDAMYWYRQDPGQGLRLIYYSQIVNDFQKGDIAEGYSVSREKKESFPLTVTSAQKNPTAFYLCASSAGTGAYEQYFGPGTRLTVT.

This chain links TRBV19 with TRBJ1-1; D might be TRBD1 (6 bases). The CDR3 is made up of 14 amino acids. Germline lookup yields CDR1 LNHDA and CDR2 SQIVND (reference sequence). The germline V and J ends were trimmed by 0 bases and 4 bases, with 9 bases remaining between them. CDR3 sequence: CASSIEGGSTEAFF. CDR3 nucleotide sequence: TGTGCCAGTAGTATAGAAGGGGGATCCACTGAAGCTTTCTTT.

The chain combines TRBV4-1 with TRBJ1-3; D remains unclear. Germline values: CDR1 MGHRA, CDR2 YSYEKL. V was cut by 0 bases and J by 0 bases, with 12 bases left in between. The CDR3 runs 17 residues. The CDR3 here is CASSQDRAGSSGNTIYF. The CDR3 DNA reads as TGCGCCAGCAGCCAAGATCGGGCGGGAAGCTCTGGAAACACCATATATTTT.